These 27 T cell receptor beta chains originate from one sample sequenced in a study of T cell clusters in autoimmune cytopenias. Roughly 38,000 genome equivalents of blood DNA were amplified for TRB. One tube held mixed TRB-A and TRB-B primer pools for touch-down PCR. From the multiplex PCR reads, TCRdb lists one entry per CDR3 protein and no DNA. This table lists 5,600 or so distinct CDR3 sequences. This sample was shared with a second study, whose subject was T cell repertoires in aging, cancer and after chemotherapy.

The sample consisted of peripheral blood. These receptors were obtained from a human donor in good health.

The chain combines TRBV5-6 with TRBJ1-1. The germline gives CDR1 SGHDT, CDR2 YYEEEE. This CDR3 is 11 amino acids long. This CDR3 is CASSFGHEAFF.

The V call is TRBV18, the J call TRBJ2-5; TCRdb reports TRBD1, a call that lacks DNA to check it against. Germline CDR1 is KGHSH and CDR2 is LQKENI. CDR3 length: 16 amino acids. The CDR3 spells CASSPSWTAGQETQYF.

CDR3 residues: CSAPSGGAGTDTQYF. The chain links TRBV20-1 to TRBJ2-3; TCRdb's D call of TRBD2 is untestable without DNA. The CDR3 length is 15 residues. Germline V gene data show CDR1 as DFQATT and CDR2 as SNEGSKA (reference sequence).

By frequency, this clonotype registers medium-sized. The chain joins TRBV29-1 to TRBJ1-5. Germline assignment: CDR1 SQVTM and CDR2 ANQGSEA. The CDR3 loop spans 13 amino acids. CDR3: CSVAGYSNQPQHF.

The chain carries TRBV30 and TRBJ2-3. The CDR3 covers 12 residues. The germline V gene has CDR1 GTSNPN and CDR2 SVGIG (reference sequence). CDR3 loop: CAWATGTDTQYF.

This clonotype is called medium-sized based on its frequency. The chain uses TRBV6-5 and TRBJ1-1. The CDR3 length is 17 residues. Germline CDR1 reads MNHEY; CDR2 reads SVGAGI. The CDR3 is CASSYSIFSGVNTEAFF.

This clonotype registers medium-sized by frequency. The rearrangement joins TRBV6-5 to TRBJ2-5; TCRdb's D gene call, TRBD1, goes unchecked for lack of DNA. The CDR3 contains 14 residues. In germline, CDR1 is MNHEY, CDR2 SVGAGI. The chain's CDR3 is CASSLYRGRETQYF.

This clonotype is classed as medium-sized by frequency. The chain links TRBV5-6 to TRBJ2-3; there is no DNA to check the TCRdb D call of TRBD1. CDR3 length: 15 amino acids. Germline CDR1 is SGHDT and CDR2 is YYEEEE. The CDR3 loop reads CASDGGYTGTDTQYF.

J is TRBJ1-3 and V is TRBV4-2. Germline loops: CDR1 LGHNA, CDR2 YNFKEQ. The CDR3 has 15 residues. The CDR3 sequence: CASSQEPGLLNTIYF.

According to its frequency, this clonotype is medium-sized. This sequence joins TRBV6-1 and TRBJ2-7; TCRdb gives TRBD1 as the D gene, but with no DNA this cannot be confirmed. This CDR3 has 16 residues. Germline V gene sequence: CDR1 MNHNS, CDR2 SASEGT. The CDR3 loop reads CASSEAGGGAGYEQYF.

CDR3 sequence: CAWKLNTEAFF. The rearrangement uses TRBV30 and TRBJ1-1. The CDR3 consists of 11 residues. Germline V gene sequence: CDR1 GTSNPN, CDR2 SVGIG (reference sequence).

This chain uses TRBV10-3 with TRBJ1-5. Germline V lookup: CDR1 ENHRY, CDR2 SYGVKD. The length of the CDR3 is 14 residues. The CDR3 protein is CAISESGPNQPQHF.

This clonotype is identified as medium-sized from frequency. This rearrangement joins TRBV13 to TRBJ1-2; TCRdb calls TRBD1, which cannot be checked without DNA. The CDR3 totals 14 residues. CDR1 and CDR2 (germline): PRHDT, FYEKMQ (reference sequence). The CDR3 is CASGGDRGTYGYTF.

This chain joins TRBV5-1 and TRBJ1-1. Germline V lookup: CDR1 SGHRS, CDR2 YFSETQ. CDR3 length: 12 amino acids. The CDR3 is CAVRVGGTEAFF.

V and J are TRBV13 and TRBJ2-7; the D call from TCRdb, TRBD2, cannot be confirmed without DNA. Germline CDR1 reads PRHDT; CDR2 reads FYEKMQ (reference sequence). There are 15 residues in the CDR3. This CDR3 reads CASSGTTSGVFEQYF.

Considering frequency, this clonotype is medium-sized. V and J are TRBV27 and TRBJ2-7. The CDR3 runs to 16 residues. CDR1 and CDR2 from the germline V gene are MNHEY and SMNVEV (reference sequence). The CDR3 loop is CASSLSSYLESHEQYF.

The chain uses TRBV7-9 and TRBJ2-2; TCRdb reports TRBD2, a call that lacks DNA to check it against. Germline CDR1 reads SEHNR; CDR2 reads FQNEAQ (reference sequence). The CDR3 consists of 17 residues. The CDR3 spells CAREGQTAAPNTGELFF.

The chain joins TRBV20-1 to TRBJ1-4; the D call from TCRdb, TRBD1, cannot be confirmed without DNA. The CDR3 loop spans 15 amino acids. Germline CDR1 and CDR2: DFQATT and SNEGSKA (reference sequence). The chain's CDR3 is CSAREAGKEGEKLFF.

This chain joins TRBV4-3 and TRBJ1-6; TCRdb returns TRBD1, unconfirmable since there is no DNA. CDR1 and CDR2 (germline): LGHNA, YSLEER. The CDR3 is made up of 15 amino acids. CDR3 residues: CASSPLGQQGSPLHF.

According to its frequency, this clonotype is medium-sized. The chain combines TRBV19 with TRBJ1-2; TCRdb gives TRBD1 as the D gene, but with no DNA this cannot be confirmed. Germline V gene data show CDR1 as LNHDA and CDR2 as SQIVND (reference sequence). CDR3 length: 15 amino acids. The CDR3: CASSIWTETNYGYTF.

V gene TRBV27 combines with J gene TRBJ2-7. Germline V CDR1 and CDR2: MNHEY, SMNVEV (reference sequence). The CDR3 extends over 14 amino acids. This CDR3 is CASSLQGSSYEQYF.

Considering frequency, this clonotype is medium-sized. CDR3: CASRHYRQGNQETQYF. The chain has TRBV27 and TRBJ2-5; TCRdb lists TRBD1, though no DNA is available to test this call. The length of the CDR3 is 16 residues. Germline loops: CDR1 MNHEY, CDR2 SMNVEV (reference sequence).

This clonotype is medium-sized (0.01 to 0.1%) by frequency. This sequence joins TRBV19 and TRBJ1-6. There are 14 residues in the CDR3. The V gene's germline CDR1 is LNHDA and CDR2 SQIVND (reference sequence). The CDR3 spells CASLTAGRDSPLHF.

The rearrangement joins TRBV7-2 to TRBJ2-7; checking the TCRdb D call of TRBD2 is not possible without DNA. Germline V gene lookup returns CDR1 SGHTA and CDR2 FQGNSA. This CDR3 is built from 17 residues. The CDR3 loop is CASSLATAWASSYEQYF.

Its frequency marks this clonotype as medium-sized. The chain joins TRBV5-4 to TRBJ1-4; no DNA is available, so the TRBD1 call from TCRdb remains unchecked. CDR1 and CDR2 (germline): SGHNT, YYREEE (reference sequence). There are 16 residues in the CDR3. The chain's CDR3 is CASSLVRGGGDEKLFF.

The genes are TRBV6-4 and TRBJ2-3; TCRdb designates TRBD1, a call that cannot be tested without DNA. The CDR3 is 16 amino acids. Germline V gives CDR1 MRHNA, CDR2 SNTAGT. The CDR3 protein is CASKPSRHGETDTQYF.

The chain recombines TRBV12-3 or TRBV12-4 with TRBJ1-5; the TCRdb D gene call, TRBD1, has no DNA to confirm it. The CDR3 is made up of 15 amino acids. The CDR3 sequence is CASSLKGVGNQPQHF.